Presented here are 8 T cell receptor beta chains from one specimen sequenced in a study of CD4 and CD8 cells across lung adenocarcinoma regions. TCRdb re-called the PCR reads with MiXCR, one entry per CDR3 protein. Among about 3,700 distinct CDR3 sequences, just over 50% were seen once, and the ten largest hold roughly 26%. The sample comprised CD4+ T cells from the margin of a lung tumor. The receptors were gathered from a female donor with lung adenocarcinoma. The CD4 and CD8 labels of this study may be unreliable.

This clonotype was counted between two and nine times. A read error is possible here, since a much larger clone lies one base away. V usage is TRBV6-1 and J usage is TRBJ2-1, with 10 bases that match TRBD2. The end of the DNA aligns better with TRBJ2-7, so the J call may be wrong. In germline, CDR1 is MNHNS, CDR2 SASEGT. The CDR3 loop spans 18 amino acids. In DNA form, the CDR3 reads TGTGCCAGCAGTGCGGCTAGCGGGGGTCTTAGCTCCTACAATGAGCAGTACTTC. Translating it yields CASSAASGGLSSYNEQYF.

By share of the sample, this clonotype is medium-sized. This chain connects TRBV4-1 to TRBJ1-6; the D is unclear. The V and J ends lost 2 bases and 0 bases respectively, with 8 bases between them. CDR1 and CDR2 from the germline V gene are MGHRA and YSYEKL. CDR3 length equals 16 residues. The CDR3 spells CASSQHTSSYNSPLHF. CDR3 in DNA: TGCGCCAGCAGCCAACACACGAGCTCCTATAATTCACCCCTCCACTTT.

By share, this clonotype ranks as medium-sized. V gene TRBV27 combines with J gene TRBJ2-1; D call uncertain. The V end was cut by 3 bases, the J end by 3 bases, with 12 bases between. Looked up from germline, CDR1 is MNHEY and CDR2 is SMNVEV (reference sequence). The CDR3 contains 15 residues. This CDR3 reads CASSLSLPNYNEQFF. Written as DNA, the CDR3 is TGTGCCAGCAGTTTGAGTCTACCCAACTACAATGAGCAGTTCTTC.

This chain connects TRBV14 to TRBJ2-3; D possibly corresponds to TRBD1 (5 bases). Germline V gene sequence: CDR1 SGHDN, CDR2 FVKESK. The CDR3 totals 15 residues. V lost 3 bases and J lost 14, with 24 bases in between. The CDR3 bases are TGTGCCAGCAGCCAGTCACAGGTGGGCACCGATGCGCTGTATTTT. Protein sequence: CASSQSQVGTDALYF.

This clonotype was detected only once. This chain links TRBV6-1 with TRBJ1-1, with 10 bases matching TRBD1. The germline CDR1 and CDR2 sequences are MNHNS and SASEGT. This CDR3 contains 15 residues. V shed 8 bases, J shed 8 bases, and the junction held 14 bases outside the gene matches. Here the CDR3 reads CASSRTGGGYLEAFF. The DNA for the CDR3 is TGTGCCAGCTCTAGGACAGGGGGAGGGTATTTAGAAGCTTTCTTT.

This clonotype was counted a single time. The CDR3, as DNA: TGTGCCAGCAGTGGGCCCGGGGGGGCCCAGTACTTC. Residues: CASSGPGGAQYF. The V gene is TRBV6-1, the J gene TRBJ2-1; 8 bases are shared with TRBD2. TRBJ2-5 explains the end of the DNA better; the J call may be wrong. Germline V gene lookup returns CDR1 MNHNS and CDR2 SASEGT. The CDR3 has 12 residues.

The chain combines TRBV10-1 with TRBJ2-3; tentative D call: TRBD1 (6 bases). Per germline, CDR1 WNHNN and CDR2 SYGVQD (reference sequence). Trimming removed 0 bases at V and 1 base at J, with 8 bases between. The CDR3 is 15 residues long. CDR3 DNA: TGCGCCAGCAGTGAGTCGGGGGCCCGCACAGATACGCAGTATTTT. Translated: CASSESGARTDTQYF.

Notes on this clonotype: A much larger clonotype is one base distant, so this may be a read error. The rearrangement joins TRBV6-1 to TRBJ2-1, with 8 positions matching TRBD1. Losses at the gene ends were 6 bases for V and 10 bases for J; bases not matched to a gene: 11. The length of the CDR3 is 14 residues. Germline assignment: CDR1 MNHNS and CDR2 SASEGT. In DNA form, the CDR3 reads TGTGCCAGCAGCCTTGAGGACAGGGCCTACGAGCAGTTCTTC. Its protein is CASSLEDRAYEQFF.